The rows below give T cell receptor beta chains drawn from one sample of a study of cytomegalovirus exposure and HLA in healthy donors. Sequencing used immunoSEQ multiplex PCR; TCRdb keeps in-frame clones, though not all of them. The sample contains approximately 260,000 clones, around 88% of which appear only once. The material sequenced was PBMCs. These receptor sequences come from a woman aged 25 to 45 in good health and CMV-seropositive. The CDR3 runs from the conserved cysteine through the conserved F or W. The order of the fields is CDR3 DNA, CDR3 protein, clone size, J gene, V gene, D gene. The D gene is left open where the match is weak. Size tells how often a clone was seen (once, few, many) or the class of an expanded clone, and some rows leave it out.

CDR3 DNA: TGTGCCAGCAGCCAAGAAGTACAGGGGGCGAGCTACACCTTC; CDR3 protein: CASSQEVQGASYTF; clone size: .; J gene: TRBJ1-2; V gene: TRBV4-2; D gene: TRBD1
CDR3 DNA: TGTGCCAGCAGCAAATTTGAACTAGCGGGTAAACCATACGAGCAGTACTTC; CDR3 protein: CASSKFELAGKPYEQYF; clone size: once; J gene: TRBJ2-7; V gene: TRBV21-1; D gene: .
CDR3 DNA: TGTGCCAGCAGCAAATTCGGGAATCAGCCCCAGCATTTT; CDR3 protein: CASSKFGNQPQHF; clone size: .; J gene: TRBJ1-5; V gene: TRBV5-6; D gene: .
CDR3 DNA: TGTGCCAGCAGCCAATCGTGGGCCGATCAGCCCCAGCATTTT; CDR3 protein: CASSQSWADQPQHF; clone size: .; J gene: TRBJ1-5; V gene: TRBV16; D gene: .
CDR3 DNA: TGTGCCAGCAGTCACAGACCAACTTACGAGCAGTACTTC; CDR3 protein: CASSHRPTYEQYF; clone size: .; J gene: TRBJ2-7; V gene: TRBV28; D gene: .
CDR3 DNA: TGCGCCAGCAGCTTGGCCGGTTACTATACAGAGACCCAGTACTTC; CDR3 protein: CASSLAGYYTETQYF; clone size: .; J gene: TRBJ2-5; V gene: TRBV5-1; D gene: .
CDR3 DNA: TGTGCCAGCAGCCTCCGGGACTTCGGGGCCACTGAAGCTTTCTTT; CDR3 protein: CASSLRDFGATEAFF; clone size: .; J gene: TRBJ1-1; V gene: TRBV7-8; D gene: .
CDR3 DNA: TGTGCCAGCTCACGACTAGCGGGGTACGAGCAGTACTTC; CDR3 protein: CASSRLAGYEQYF; clone size: few; J gene: TRBJ2-7; V gene: TRBV7-9; D gene: TRBD2
CDR3 DNA: TGTGCCAGTAGTATATCAGGGTACGAGCAGTACTTC; CDR3 protein: CASSISGYEQYF; clone size: .; J gene: TRBJ2-7; V gene: TRBV19; D gene: .
CDR3 DNA: TGTGCCAGCAGCTTAGAGGCGGGGGGGTACGAGCAGTACTTC; CDR3 protein: CASSLEAGGYEQYF; clone size: .; J gene: TRBJ2-7; V gene: TRBV7-2; D gene: TRBD2
CDR3 DNA: TGTGCCAGCTCACCACCCTTTCGTAACACTGAAGCTTTCTTT; CDR3 protein: CASSPPFRNTEAFF; clone size: .; J gene: TRBJ1-1; V gene: TRBV18; D gene: .
CDR3 DNA: TGTGCCAGCAGCTTAGAAGGCGGCCCCACGGCGCAGTATTTT; CDR3 protein: CASSLEGGPTAQYF; clone size: .; J gene: TRBJ2-3; V gene: TRBV11-1; D gene: .
CDR3 DNA: TGTGCCAGCTCACCACTCCCACTAGCGGGAGTGATAGATACGCAGTATTTT; CDR3 protein: CASSPLPLAGVIDTQYF; clone size: .; J gene: TRBJ2-3; V gene: TRBV18; D gene: TRBD2
CDR3 DNA: TGTGCCAGCAGTGGGTTGACAGGGGGCCCCTACGAGCAGTACTTC; CDR3 protein: CASSGLTGGPYEQYF; clone size: .; J gene: TRBJ2-7; V gene: TRBV6-1; D gene: TRBD1
CDR3 DNA: TGTGCCAGCACGTGGCAGGGGAGAGGTGCTTTCTTT; CDR3 protein: CASTWQGRGAFF; clone size: once; J gene: TRBJ1-1; V gene: TRBV6-1; D gene: .
CDR3 DNA: TGTGCCAGCAGTTATATGGATACGCAGTATTTT; CDR3 protein: CASSYMDTQYF; clone size: .; J gene: TRBJ2-3; V gene: TRBV6-6; D gene: .
CDR3 DNA: TGCGCCAGCAGCCCACAGGGACAGGGATACACCGGGGAGCTGTTTTTT; CDR3 protein: CASSPQGQGYTGELFF; clone size: once; J gene: TRBJ2-2; V gene: TRBV5-1; D gene: TRBD1
CDR3 DNA: TGTGCCTGGGGAACAGGGTTTGGCTATGGCTACACCTTC; CDR3 protein: CAWGTGFGYGYTF; clone size: .; J gene: TRBJ1-2; V gene: TRBV30; D gene: .
CDR3 DNA: TGTGCCAGTAGTATTCAGAGACTAGGCTTCAATGAGCAGTTCTTC; CDR3 protein: CASSIQRLGFNEQFF; clone size: .; J gene: TRBJ2-1; V gene: TRBV19; D gene: .